This T cell receptor beta chain was profiled in a study of blood T cell repertoires in COVID-19. Germline CDR1 reads LNHDA; CDR2 reads SQIVND (reference sequence). The germline V and J ends were trimmed by 1 base and 2 bases, with 12 bases remaining between them. The CDR3 is 15 amino acids. Assay: immunoSEQ multiplex PCR; the TCRdb copy retains only in-frame clones and omits some. Of about 28,000 clones detected, over 75% appear once; the ten largest clones hold roughly 23%. Sequences were obtained from peripheral blood. This clonotype was obtained from a human donor in a cohort sampled during active COVID-19. The V and J genes are TRBV19 and TRBJ2-7, with D maybe TRBD2 (6 bases). CDR3 DNA: TGTGCCAGTAGTATAGCGGGACTGGAAGCCTACGAGCAGTACTTC. Its protein is CASSIAGLEAYEQYF. Variable domain in full (rest from reference TRBV19 and TRBJ2-7): DGGITQSPKYLFRKEGQNVTLSCEQNLNHDAMYWYRQDPGQGLRLIYYSQIVNDFQKGDIAEGYSVSREKKESFPLTVTSAQKNPTAFYLCASSIAGLEAYEQYFGPGTRLTVT.